Each of the 20 T cell receptor beta chains below was sequenced from the same sample in a study of cytomegalovirus exposure and HLA in healthy donors (dated by TCRdb to 2016 to 2017). Library prep was done by the immunoSEQ multiplex PCR assay. Here the immuneACCESS table is served through TCRdb, limited to in-frame sequences with V and J called. Missing clones are a known gap in these copies; in checked studies unresolved V genes cover under half, and the rest lacks a known reason. The sample records under 300,000 clones, around 89% of which are singletons. 0.37% of the sample goes to the ten largest clones. Sequenced: PBMCs. The receptors here all came from a woman aged 18-29 years in good health and CMV-seronegative.

The CDR3 is CASTHSFGQDFFGYTF. Written as DNA, the CDR3 is TGTGCCAGCACCCACTCGTTCGGACAGGATTTTTTTGGCTACACCTTC. The chain joins TRBV27 to TRBJ1-2; 7 positions agree with TRBD1. From germline, CDR1 is MNHEY and CDR2 SMNVEV (reference sequence). Trimming took 7 bases from V and 7 from J; bases not matched to a gene: 18. The CDR3 covers 16 residues.

This clone appeared a few times. The V call is TRBV6-6, the J call TRBJ1-2; D is perhaps TRBD1 (6 bases). Trimming removed 4 bases from V and 4 bases from J, with 10 bases in between. This CDR3 region has 13 residues. Germline values: CDR1 MNHNY, CDR2 SVGAGI (reference sequence). CDR3 nucleotides: TGTGCCAGCAGTTCCCCAGGGGCCTATGGCTACACCTTC. It translates to CASSSPGAYGYTF.

The DNA for the CDR3 is TGTGCCAGCAGCTTAAGTACGTTTGGGAGCTACGAGCAGTACTTC. It specifies CASSLSTFGSYEQYF. The V gene is TRBV7-2, the J gene TRBJ2-7; tentatively, D is TRBD2 (5 bases). The germline V gene has CDR1 SGHTA and CDR2 FQGNSA. This CDR3 region has 15 residues. V was trimmed by 2 bases and J by 3 bases, leaving 14 bases between them.

The V call is TRBV5-1, the J call TRBJ2-2; tentative D call: TRBD1 (9 bases). Germline assignment: CDR1 SGHRS and CDR2 YFSETQ. The CDR3 contains 16 residues. The ends were cut back, 2 bases at V and 7 bases at J, with 18 bases in the middle. CDR3 sequence: CASSLNGQGTSGELFF. CDR3 nucleotides: TGCGCCAGCAGCTTAAATGGACAGGGGACTAGCGGGGAGCTGTTTTTT.

J is TRBJ2-3 and V is TRBV6-6, with a weak D call TRBD2 (5 bases). Trimming stripped 8 bases from V and 3 bases from J, with 15 bases between. The germline gives CDR1 MNHNY, CDR2 SVGAGI (reference sequence). This CDR3 is built from 14 residues. CDR3 coding DNA: TGTGCCAGCTCGACTATCAGTAGTACAGATACGCAGTATTTT. Its translation is CASSTISSTDTQYF.

The V call is TRBV7-2, the J call TRBJ2-1; 13 nucleotides agree with TRBD2. The CDR3 covers 15 residues. Germline lookup yields CDR1 SGHTA and CDR2 FQGNSA. Trimming took 5 bases from V and 6 from J; bases not matched to a gene: 4. CDR3 sequence reads: CASSRLAGGPNEQFF. Written as DNA, the CDR3 is TGTGCCAGCAGCAGACTAGCGGGGGGACCCAATGAGCAGTTCTTC.

CDR3 coding DNA: TGCGCCAGCAGCCAAGGTGTCGGACAGAAGAACACTGAAGCTTTCTTT. This encodes CASSQGVGQKNTEAFF. V usage is TRBV4-1 and J usage is TRBJ1-1; possibly TRBD1 for D (6 bases). Germline V gene data show CDR1 as MGHRA and CDR2 as YSYEKL. V shed 1 base and J shed 1 base, with 13 bases lying between them. The CDR3 is 16 residues long.

This chain links TRBV5-4 with TRBJ2-3; D unresolved. The germline gives CDR1 SGHNT, CDR2 YYREEE (reference sequence). CDR3 length: 15 amino acids. V was pared by 4 bases and J by 0 bases, with 12 bases between. In DNA, the CDR3 is TGTGCCAGCAGCATAACACCAGTTAGCACAGATACGCAGTATTTT. Its protein is CASSITPVSTDTQYF.

The rearrangement joins TRBV7-3 to TRBJ2-1; 8 positions match TRBD1. Germline V CDR1 and CDR2: SGHTA, FQGTGA. V gave up 5 bases and J gave up 6 bases; unmatched junction bases: 6. This CDR3 has 14 residues. CDR3 sequence: CASSAWDRSNEQFF. The DNA for the CDR3 is TGTGCCAGCAGCGCCTGGGACAGGTCCAATGAGCAGTTCTTC.

J is TRBJ2-7 and V is TRBV11-2; a weak D match, TRBD2 (5 bases). V was trimmed by 0 bases and J by 5 bases, leaving 14 bases between them. The CDR3 spans 15 residues. Germline CDR1 reads SGHAT; CDR2 reads FQNNGV. CDR3 DNA: TGTGCCAGCAGCTTAGAAGGCCGAGGGTTGGACGAGCAGTACGTC. Translated: CASSLEGRGLDEQYV.

The chain has TRBV6-5 and TRBJ1-1; D remains ambiguous. The V end was cut by 8 bases, the J end by 1 base, with 8 bases between. In germline, CDR1 is MNHEY, CDR2 SVGAGI. This CDR3 is 12 amino acids long. CDR3 sequence (DNA): TGTGCCAGCGGGCCCCCGAACACTGAAGCTTTCTTT. Its translation: CASGPPNTEAFF.

This chain uses TRBV29-1 with TRBJ2-4; TRBD1 aligns across 10 bases. This CDR3 contains 13 residues. Unmatched junction bases numbered 7, after V lost 7 bases and J lost 7 bases. From germline, CDR1 is SQVTM and CDR2 ANQGSEA. The CDR3 is CSASGQGFNIQYF. The DNA for the CDR3 is TGCAGCGCCTCGGGACAGGGGTTCAACATTCAGTACTTC.

The chain links TRBV2 to TRBJ2-3; 8 positions agree with TRBD1. The CDR3 extends over 14 amino acids. V dropped 9 bases and J dropped 4; count of bases not matched to a gene: 9. Looked up from germline, CDR1 is SNHLY and CDR2 is FYNNEI. The CDR3 nucleotides read TGTGCCAGTTGTAACAGGGGGTTCGCAGATACGCAGTATTTT. It is translated as CASCNRGFADTQYF.

This chain connects TRBV7-9 to TRBJ1-4; 9 positions agree with TRBD1. V dropped 10 bases and J dropped 7; count of bases not matched to a gene: 1. This CDR3 has 11 residues. Germline V CDR1 and CDR2: SEHNR, FQNEAQ (reference sequence). Here the CDR3 DNA reads TGTGCCACGGGACAGGGTGAAAAACTGTTTTTT. The encoded protein is CATGQGEKLFF.

This chain uses TRBV5-1 with TRBJ2-3; possibly TRBD2 for D (6 bases). Germline V lookup: CDR1 SGHRS, CDR2 YFSETQ. The CDR3 is made up of 15 amino acids. V was clipped by 2 bases and J by 2 bases, with 12 bases between them. CDR3 residues: CASSFGGDDTDTQYF. The CDR3 nucleotides are TGCGCCAGCAGCTTCGGGGGTGATGACACAGATACGCAGTATTTT.

The chain couples TRBV1 to TRBJ2-3; the table assigns TRBD2, which was not confirmed against the DNA. TRBV1 is flagged as a pseudogene. The CDR3 extends over 18 amino acids. The CDR3 sequence: CTSSQRTSGGPSTDTQYF. As DNA, the CDR3 is TGCACCAGCAGCCAAAGGACTAGCGGGGGCCCTAGCACAGATACGCAGTATTTT.

The chain employs TRBV6-1 and TRBJ1-5; D possibly corresponds to TRBD1 (6 bases). The CDR3 totals 16 residues. V shed 3 bases and J shed 4 bases, with 16 bases lying between them. The germline V gene encodes CDR1 MNHNS and CDR2 SASEGT. CDR3 coding DNA: TGTGCCAGCAGTGATCACAGGGTGTCCGGGAATCAGCCCCAGCATTTT. Translation: CASSDHRVSGNQPQHF.

The V gene is TRBV7-8, the J gene TRBJ2-3; 8 bases are shared with TRBD2. V shed 5 bases and J 1 base; nucleotides not matched to a gene: 5. CDR1 and CDR2 (germline): SGHVS, FQNEAQ. This CDR3 has 15 amino acids. The CDR3 sequence: CASSRSGAGTDTQYF. In DNA, the CDR3 is TGTGCCAGCAGCCGTAGCGGGGCTGGCACAGATACGCAGTATTTT.

This chain links TRBV27 with TRBJ2-1; D ambiguous. Trimming took 3 bases from V and 2 from J, leaving 14 bases between them. CDR1 is MNHEY, CDR2 SMNVEV, per germline (reference sequence). The CDR3 consists of 16 residues. The DNA of the CDR3 is TGTGCCAGCAGTTTTGGTGGGCCCCTTACCTACAATGAGCAGTTCTTC. It codes for CASSFGGPLTYNEQFF.

This clone appeared a single time. The chain recombines TRBV6-5 with TRBJ2-2; 14 bases line up with TRBD2. In germline, CDR1 is MNHEY, CDR2 SVGAGI. The V segment lost 6 bases and the J segment 8 bases; nucleotides outside the gene matches: 5. This CDR3 region has 15 residues. CDR3 loop: CASSGLAGGSGELFF. The DNA for the CDR3 is TGTGCCAGCAGCGGACTAGCGGGGGGCAGTGGGGAGCTGTTTTTT.